The sequence of this T cell receptor (beta chain) was determined in a study of human T cells and chemical hapten exposure. General observations from the study: The number of TCRs over 1 in 1000 frequency stayed unchanged after DPC.

CDR1 and CDR2 (germline): SGHTA, FQGNSA. With 4 bases clipped from V and 5 bases from J, the junction kept 4 bases outside the gene matches. This CDR3 has 13 amino acids. As concerns this clonotype: Its target is unknown.

Unique molecular identifiers were affixed to discrete cDNA molecules within the library. TCRdb re-called the RACE reads with MiXCR, one entry per CDR3 protein. Among some 74,000 distinct CDR3 sequences listed, 14% were seen once. Time point given: pre-sensitization, week 0. Treatment here: therapeutic diphenylcyclopropenone sensitization with weekly scalp DPC. J is TRBJ2-7 and V is TRBV7-2; 8 nucleotides agree with TRBD1. The source material was whole blood, sampled in connection with sensitization to the hapten diphenylcyclopropenone (DPC). The TCR sequence derives from a woman between 50 and 59 years old with alopecia areata. Some clones in this sample may be carry-over from other donors' samples. CDR3 sequence (DNA): TGTGCCAGCAGCTATTGGACAGGGCACGAGCAGTACTTC. Translating gives CASSYWTGHEQYF.